The T cell receptor (beta chain) described here comes from a study of T cell responses to AZD1222 COVID-19 vaccine. Germline assignment: CDR1 SGHTA and CDR2 FQGNSA. This CDR3 has 15 residues. Trimming removed 5 bases from V and 5 bases from J; junction bases left unmatched: 6. Method: immunoSEQ multiplex PCR; TCRdb's copy keeps in-frame clones and lacks some. The data contain roughly 150,000 clones, under 95% of them singletons. The source material was peripheral blood, sampled on day 0 of AZD1222 vaccination. This sequence joins TRBV7-2 and TRBJ2-5, with 12 nucleotides matching TRBD2. This receptor was taken from an adult in good health. CDR3 sequence (DNA): TGTGCCAGCAGCCCAGGACTAGCGGGATGGGAGACCCAGTACTTC. It yields the protein CASSPGLAGWETQYF.